Following are 17 T cell receptor beta chains from one sample sequenced in a study of spatial heterogeneity in lung cancer. General study points: Tumors with more nonsynonymous mutations had more expanded intratumoral alpha and beta TCRs.

These receptors are not linked to any known antigen. TCRdb fed the 5' RACE reads into MiXCR, producing one record per CDR3 protein. This repertoire shows more than 10,000 distinct CDR3 sequences, about 6% found once; its top ten account for 11%. Time point: sample taken at primary tumor resection. Source: lung tumor tissue, taken at surgery. All receptors derive from a female donor with early-stage non-small cell lung cancer.

This clonotype was picked up many times. Little can be read into the size of this beta chain, an off-target read in a library designed for alpha chains. This CDR3 reads CASSLRGGPLNEQFF. The CDR3 nucleotides read TGTGCCAGCAGCTTAAGAGGGGGGCCTCTCAATGAGCAGTTCTTC. The chain is built from TRBV7-3 and TRBJ2-1; perhaps D is TRBD1 or TRBD2 (6 bases each). Germline CDR1 reads SGHTA; CDR2 reads FQGTGA. V lost 1 base, J lost 6 bases, and 13 bases lay in between. The CDR3 has 15 residues.

The sample holds many counts of this clonotype. This beta chain is an unintended read in a library built for alpha chains; its size means little. The chain employs TRBV4-3 and TRBJ2-1, with TRBD2 as a possible D gene (6 bases). Germline values: CDR1 LGHNA, CDR2 YSLEER. The CDR3 length is 14 residues. Between the trimmed V and J ends, which lost 4 bases and 4 bases, there was a span of 11 bases. Here the CDR3 DNA reads TGCGCCAGCAGCCTAAGAGGGACTTACAATGAGCAGTTCTTC. It encodes CASSLRGTYNEQFF.

Many counts were recorded for this clonotype. For a library built for alpha chains, this beta chain is a stray read; little rests on its size. This chain connects TRBV18 to TRBJ1-2; D may be TRBD1 (5 bases). The CDR3 is 13 residues long. Trimming removed 6 bases from V and 4 bases from J, with 12 bases in between. Germline CDR1 and CDR2: KGHSH and LQKENI. CDR3 sequence: CASSRDGIYGYTF. DNA for the CDR3: TGTGCCAGCTCGCGGGACGGAATCTATGGCTACACCTTC.

This clonotype was counted ten times or more. This beta chain appears as a stray read in a library generated for alpha chains; its size is not informative. CDR3 protein: CASTPRQGSRYEQYF. CDR3 bases: TGTGCCAGCACCCCCCGACAGGGTAGTAGGTACGAGCAGTACTTC. J is TRBJ2-7 and V is TRBV6-5, with 7 positions matching TRBD1. Germline V gene data show CDR1 as MNHEY and CDR2 as SVGAGI. Trimming took 7 bases from V and 4 from J; bases not matched to a gene: 13. This CDR3 is 15 amino acids long.

This clonotype was found many times. Little can be read into the size of this beta chain, an off-target read in a library designed for alpha chains. The J gene is TRBJ2-5, the V gene TRBV12-3 or TRBV12-4, with 11 nucleotides matching TRBD1. CDR3 length: 14 residues. J gave up 3 bases and V 6 bases, and 3 bases lay outside the gene matches. CDR3 coding DNA: TGTGCCAGCAGCTGGGACAGGGGGAAAGAGACCCAGTACTTC. Protein: CASSWDRGKETQYF.

This clonotype was seen ten or more times. This beta chain is a stray read from a library made for alpha chains; its abundance is not meaningful. The genes are TRBV10-3 and TRBJ2-5, with TRBD1 as a possible D gene (5 bases). Trimming took off 3 bases at V and 3 bases at J, with 11 bases between the two ends. Germline V lookup: CDR1 ENHRY, CDR2 SYGVKD. This CDR3 contains 14 residues. The CDR3 here is CAISEYGAEETQYF. CDR3 sequence (DNA): TGTGCCATCAGTGAATATGGGGCGGAAGAGACCCAGTACTTC.

This clonotype was recorded many times. Because the library targeted alpha chains, this beta chain is an off-target read whose size means little. This chain links TRBV20-1 with TRBJ2-2; the D call may be TRBD1 or TRBD2 (5 bases each). V was pared by 5 bases and J by 1 base, with 14 bases between. Germline values: CDR1 DFQATT, CDR2 SNEGSKA (reference sequence). The CDR3 runs to 15 residues. CDR3 nucleotide sequence: TGCAGTGCTGAGTCCGGGACGGGGAACACCGGGGAGCTGTTTTTT. The encoded protein is CSAESGTGNTGELFF.

This clonotype was observed many times. Because the library targeted alpha chains, this beta chain is an off-target read whose size means little. The chain combines TRBV6-5 with TRBJ1-2; the match to TRBD1 covers 7 bases. With V trimmed by 5 bases and J by 5 bases, 8 bases remained unmatched. Per germline, CDR1 MNHEY and CDR2 SVGAGI. This CDR3 spans 14 amino acids. CDR3 sequence (DNA): TGTGCCAGCAGTCCCCGAGGGGGCGGATATGGCTACACCTTC. It is translated as CASSPRGGGYGYTF.

This clonotype is deemed medium-sized. For a library built for alpha chains, this beta chain is a stray read; little rests on its size. This chain connects TRBV11-2 to TRBJ2-5; D may correspond to TRBD1 or TRBD2 (5 bases each). The CDR3 totals 14 residues. The V gene's germline CDR1 is SGHAT and CDR2 FQNNGV. V lost 4 bases and J lost 1, with 10 bases in between. CDR3 nucleotides: TGTGCCAGCAGCTCGGGACCCTTCCAAGAGACCCAGTACTTC. This translates into CASSSGPFQETQYF.

Concerning this clonotype: This beta chain lies outside the target of a library built for alpha chains; its clone size means little. The chain joins TRBV30 to TRBJ2-1; no firm D call. V was trimmed by 4 bases and J by 10 bases, leaving 14 bases between them. The CDR3 loop spans 12 amino acids. Per the germline V gene, CDR1 is GTSNPN and CDR2 is SVGIG (reference sequence). The CDR3 protein is CAWTPSPGEQFF. CDR3 nucleotide sequence: TGTGCCTGGACCCCGAGCCCCGGCGAGCAGTTCTTC.

This clonotype is categorized as medium-sized. With the library built for alpha chains, this beta chain is off target and its frequency is not meaningful. The chain joins TRBV7-9 to TRBJ1-1; D perhaps matches TRBD1 (5 bases). V was trimmed by 1 base and J by 8 bases, leaving 11 bases between them. The CDR3 has 13 amino acids. Germline CDR1 reads SEHNR; CDR2 reads FQNEAQ (reference sequence). CDR3 bases: TGTGCCAGCAGCTTAGAGGGGCGAACGGAAGCTTTCTTT. Amino acids: CASSLEGRTEAFF. The full variable domain, its missing parts supplied by reference TRBV7-9 and TRBJ1-1, is DTGVSQNPRHKITKRGQNVTFRCDPISEHNRLYWYRQTLGQGPEFLTYFQNEAQLEKSRLLSDRFSAERPKGSFSTLEIQRTEQGDSAMYLCASSLEGRTEAFFGQGTRLTVV.

This clonotype was seen many times. This beta chain slipped into a library made for alpha chains as a stray read, so its size is not meaningful. V is TRBV7-9 and J is TRBJ2-3, with TRBD1 matching over 8 bases. The germline V gene encodes CDR1 SEHNR and CDR2 FQNEAQ (reference sequence). Trimming cost V 0 bases and J 10 bases; bases outside gene matches: 6. The CDR3 contains 14 residues. The CDR3 coding sequence is TGTGCCAGCAGCTTAGCGGAAGGACAGGGTTCGCAGTATTTT. The encoded protein is CASSLAEGQGSQYF.

This clonotype was observed at least ten times. As an off-target read in a library built for alpha chains, this beta chain has a frequency of little significance. This chain uses TRBV12-3 or TRBV12-4 with TRBJ2-5; D possibly corresponds to TRBD2 (7 bases). The V end was cut by 6 bases, the J end by 1 base, with 12 bases between. This CDR3 contains 14 residues. The CDR3, as DNA: TGTGCCAGCAGCGGGGGGCCTATCCAAGAGACCCAGTACTTC. Translated, it gives CASSGGPIQETQYF.

This clonotype was observed many times. A library prepared for alpha chains yielded this beta chain as an off-target read; its size is of little meaning. The V call is TRBV7-9, the J call TRBJ2-2; a possible D gene is TRBD2 (5 bases). V lost 5 bases, J lost 7 bases, and 11 bases lay in between. The CDR3 contains 13 residues. Germline CDR1 reads SEHNR; CDR2 reads FQNEAQ (reference sequence). CDR3 DNA sequence: TGTGCCAGCAGCCCCCGGGGAGACGGGGAGCTGTTTTTT. As protein: CASSPRGDGELFF.

This clonotype was recorded at least ten times. Within a library made for alpha chains, this beta chain is off target, and its count is uninformative. This chain links TRBV5-1 with TRBJ1-2; the match to TRBD1 covers 7 bases. The V and J ends lost 3 bases and 10 bases, in that order; junction bases with no gene match: 6. Germline V CDR1 and CDR2: SGHRS, YFSETQ. The CDR3 covers 12 residues. The CDR3 protein is CASSSNRGDYTF. The CDR3, as DNA: TGCGCCAGCAGCTCAAACAGGGGAGACTACACCTTC.

Many counts were recorded for this clonotype. Since it is a stray read in a library aimed at alpha chains, this beta chain has a size that is not meaningful. This chain uses TRBV5-5 with TRBJ2-3; 10 bases line up with TRBD2. CDR1 is SGHKS, CDR2 YYEKEE, per germline (reference sequence). V gave up 0 bases and J gave up 2 bases; unmatched junction bases: 9. CDR3 size: 18 residues. CDR3 DNA: TGTGCCAGCAGCTTGGTGCCGACAGCGGGGGGGTCCACAGATACGCAGTATTTT. Translating gives CASSLVPTAGGSTDTQYF.

At least ten counts were recorded for this clonotype. The library was designed around alpha chains, so this beta chain is a stray read whose abundance carries little weight. The rearrangement links TRBV7-9 to TRBJ1-4; the match to TRBD1 covers 7 bases. The length of the CDR3 is 14 residues. Germline assignment: CDR1 SEHNR and CDR2 FQNEAQ (reference sequence). The junction had 6 bases not matched to a gene; V was cut back by 5 bases and J by 6 bases. The CDR3 is CASSLTGPHEKLFF. The CDR3 nucleotides read TGTGCCAGCAGCCTGACAGGGCCTCATGAAAAACTGTTTTTT.